The following is a T cell receptor (beta chain) sequence with its context. Its antigen is not identified. These data belong to a study of a mutant IDH1 vaccine in newly diagnosed glioma. Turning to the study itself: The patients were given eight vaccinations, one each in weeks 1, 3, 5, 7, 11, 15, 19 and 23. Vaccinations were initiated 4-6 weeks following radiotherapy alone, or were given together with temozolomide cycles. Patients arrived already treated with radiotherapy, temozolomide, or both, most having had both.

With V trimmed by 0 bases and J by 0 bases, 2 bases remained unmatched. The CDR3 consists of 14 residues. Germline V gene sequence: CDR1 SQVTM, CDR2 ANQGSEA. Here immunoSEQ multiplex PCR was the method, and the copy in TCRdb shows in-frame clones only, minus some. This sample has tens of thousands of clones, with around 80% found just once. Time point meaning: week 11, during vaccination. In every dose of vaccine, 300 ug of mutant IDH1 20-mer peptide was given alongside topical imiquimod. New WHO grade 3 or 4 astrocytomas that were IDH1-mutant and ATRX-lost had been found in donors. This material consisted of PBMCs, taken from a glioma patient whose treatment included an IDH1 peptide vaccine. This clonotype was sampled from a man aged 25-40 years with glioma. The chain employs TRBV29-1 and TRBJ2-7; 7 bases are a match to TRBD2. The CDR3 region is CSVEDRGSSYEQYF. As DNA, the CDR3 is TGCAGCGTTGAAGATCGCGGGAGCTCCTACGAGCAGTACTTC.